The sequence of this TCR beta chain was determined in a study of shared clonotypes between healthy human individuals. Trimming removed 0 bases at V and 6 bases at J, with 3 bases between. Germline values: CDR1 SNHLY, CDR2 FYNNEI. CDR3 length equals 12 residues. The study drew its donors from healthy HIV-negative adults without recent acute infections or vaccinations. PBMC DNA, left unsorted, was sequenced on ten immunoSEQ deep assay plates. Data came from immunoSEQ multiplex PCR; TCRdb stores just in-frame clones and leaves some out. The data hold about 510,000 clones, with almost 80% observed a single time.

The receptor's source is a woman aged 40 to 50 in good health. Some clones in this sample may be carry-over from other donors' samples. Source material: PBMCs. The chain employs TRBV2 and TRBJ1-5; D is ambiguous. The CDR3 nucleotides are TGTGCCAGCAGTGAAGCGGGTCAGCCCCAGCATTTT. This translates into CASSEAGQPQHF.